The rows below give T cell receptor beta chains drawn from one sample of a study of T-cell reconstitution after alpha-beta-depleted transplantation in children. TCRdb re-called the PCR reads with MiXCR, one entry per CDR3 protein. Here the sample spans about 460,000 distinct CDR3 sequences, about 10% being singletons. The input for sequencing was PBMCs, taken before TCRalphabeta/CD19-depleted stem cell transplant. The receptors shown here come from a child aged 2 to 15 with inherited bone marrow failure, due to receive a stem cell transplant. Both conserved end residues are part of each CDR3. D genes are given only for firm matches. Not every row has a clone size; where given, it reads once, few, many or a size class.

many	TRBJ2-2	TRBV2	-	CASSSSTGELFF	TGTGCCAGCAGTTCATCCACCGGGGAGCTGTTTTTT
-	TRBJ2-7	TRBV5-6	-	CASSPGREYEQYF	TGTGCCAGCAGCCCGGGACGGGAATACGAGCAGTACTTC
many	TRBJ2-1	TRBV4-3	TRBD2	CASSQVTSYEQFF	TGCGCCAGCAGCCAAGTGACTAGCTATGAGCAGTTCTTC
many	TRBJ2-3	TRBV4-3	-	CASSRSMLQTTSTDTQYF	TGCGCCAGCAGCCGGAGTATGTTACAAACAACTAGCACAGATACGCAGTATTTT
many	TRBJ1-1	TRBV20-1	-	CSARDTGLNTEAFF	TGCAGTGCTAGAGATACGGGTCTGAACACTGAAGCTTTCTTT
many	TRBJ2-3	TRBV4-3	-	CASSQELVAGSSTDTQYF	TGCGCCAGCAGCCAAGAGTTAGTAGCCGGCTCTAGCACAGATACGCAGTATTTT
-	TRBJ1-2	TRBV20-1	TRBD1	CSARGDRATYGYTF	TGCAGTGCTAGAGGAGACAGGGCTACGTATGGCTACACCTTC
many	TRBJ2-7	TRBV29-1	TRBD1	CSVESGQSSYEQYF	TGCAGCGTTGAGTCGGGACAGAGCTCCTACGAGCAGTACTTC
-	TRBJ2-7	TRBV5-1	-	CASSLGSVSAQYF	TGCGCCAGCAGCTTGGGATCCGTGAGCGCGCAGTACTTC
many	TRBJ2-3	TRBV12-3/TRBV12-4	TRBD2	CASSLPGLVTYDTQYF	TGTGCCAGCAGTCTGCCGGGACTAGTAACGTACGATACGCAGTATTTT
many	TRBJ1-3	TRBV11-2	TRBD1	CASSLPRQGLSSGNTIYF	TGTGCCAGCAGCTTGCCGCGACAGGGGTTGAGCTCTGGAAACACCATATATTTT
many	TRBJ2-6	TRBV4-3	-	CASSQDGSAGANVLTF	TGCGCCAGCAGCCAAGATGGAAGTGCTGGGGCCAACGTCCTGACTTTC
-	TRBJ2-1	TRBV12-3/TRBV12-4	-	CASSEEQGLVQQFF	TGTGCCAGCAGCGAGGAACAGGGCCTCGTCCAGCAGTTCTTC
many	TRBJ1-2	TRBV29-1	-	CSGLEFRHHRYTF	TGCAGCGGTTTGGAGTTTAGACATCATCGCTACACCTTC
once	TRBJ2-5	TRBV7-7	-	CASSLSGRGEETQYF	TGTGCTAGCAGCTTAAGCGGCAGGGGTGAAGAGACCCAGTACTTC
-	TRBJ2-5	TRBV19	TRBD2	CASSSRTSVGETQYF	TGTGCCAGTAGTTCCCGGACTAGCGTCGGGGAGACCCAGTACTTC
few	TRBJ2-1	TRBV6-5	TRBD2	CASSLQTSGYYNEQFF	TGTGCCAGCAGCTTACAGACTAGCGGGTATTACAATGAGCAGTTCTTC
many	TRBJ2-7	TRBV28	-	CASSWDPSEGGAGYEQYF	TGTGCCAGCAGTTGGGACCCCTCAGAGGGCGGAGCGGGCTACGAGCAGTACTTC
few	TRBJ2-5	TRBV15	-	CATSREGGLSSGIGETQYF	TGTGCCACCAGCAGAGAGGGGGGCCTAAGTTCCGGAATAGGGGAGACCCAGTACTTC
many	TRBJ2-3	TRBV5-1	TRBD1	CASSLQGPTDTQYF	TGCGCCAGCAGCTTACAGGGGCCCACAGATACGCAGTATTTT
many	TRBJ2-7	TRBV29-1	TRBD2	CSVETSGRSYEQYF	TGCAGCGTTGAAACTAGCGGGCGCTCCTACGAGCAGTACTTC
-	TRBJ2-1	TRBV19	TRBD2	CASSILPIAGGANEQFF	TGTGCCAGTAGTATCCTCCCTATAGCGGGAGGTGCCAATGAGCAGTTCTTC